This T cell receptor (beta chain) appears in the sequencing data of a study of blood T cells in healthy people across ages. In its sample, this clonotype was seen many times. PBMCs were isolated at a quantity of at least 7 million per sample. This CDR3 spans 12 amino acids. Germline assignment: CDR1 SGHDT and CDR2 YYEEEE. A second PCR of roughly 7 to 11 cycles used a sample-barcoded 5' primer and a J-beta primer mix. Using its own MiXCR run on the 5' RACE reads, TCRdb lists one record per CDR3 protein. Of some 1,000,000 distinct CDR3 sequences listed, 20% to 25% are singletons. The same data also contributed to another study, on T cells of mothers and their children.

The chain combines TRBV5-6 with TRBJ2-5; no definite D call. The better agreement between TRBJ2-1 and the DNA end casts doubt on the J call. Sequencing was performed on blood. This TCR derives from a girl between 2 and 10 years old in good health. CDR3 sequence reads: CASSPTNNEQFF. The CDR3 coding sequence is TGTGCCAGCAGCCCGACGAATAATGAGCAGTTCTTC.